This section outlines one T cell receptor (beta chain) sequence together with its context. The ends lost 4 bases at V and 5 bases at J; junction bases unmatched: 10. CDR3 length: 15 amino acids. CDR1 SGHRS and CDR2 YFSETQ come from the germline V gene. The data derive from a study of response to subunit inactivated influenza vaccine. TCRdb called the RT-PCR reads again in MiXCR, with one record for every CDR3 protein. Of some 200,000 distinct CDR3 sequences listed, approximately 12% were seen once; the top ten hold 29%. This same sample was also part of a study on T cells expressing NK-cell markers. As that report states: Beta-chain TCR cDNA was generated via 5'RACE template switching with UMIs.

Sequences were derived from CD8+ T cells sorted from PBMCs, sampled 12 days after vaccination. The chain links TRBV5-1 to TRBJ2-7; 9 nucleotides align to TRBD1. The source is a man aged 45-60 years who received an inactivated influenza vaccine. This CDR3 is CASSASRDRVHEQYF. The CDR3 nucleotides are TGCGCCAGCAGCGCGAGCCGGGACAGGGTCCACGAGCAGTACTTC.